This entry concerns a single TCR beta chain. This clone's antigen is unknown. Per-base quality was not reported, and no clone a single base away is much larger than it. These data come from a study of response to subunit inactivated influenza vaccine (dated by TCRdb to the late 2010s). Describing the broader study: The study used deep quantitative T cell receptor repertoire profiling to track responses to a trivalent subunit inactivated influenza vaccine.

Library preparation used RT-PCR. Data came from an Illumina HiSeq 2500. TCRdb took the public reads, trimmed them with fastp at Q25, ran MiXCR for clone calling and kept in-frame beta chains. For every CDR3 protein sequence, its rows merge into one entry that carries the most common genes and DNA. The sample has about half a million distinct CDR3 sequences on record, about 8% of them singletons. The ten biggest clones cover 10% to 15% of the sample. Overall results and qualifications from the work: The authors suggested that each seasonal influenza vaccination may recruit only a limited number of new T cells.

From cysteine to phenylalanine, the CDR3 is 15 amino acids long. Only CDR3 DNA remains: 45 bases, in frame from the first base. Trimming accounts for 5 bases at V and 1 base at J, while the number of junction bases matched to no gene is 6. From a lookup of the germline V gene (reference sequence), CDR1 and CDR2 are LGHDT and YNNKEL. The chain is made from TRBV3-1 and TRBJ2-7; 9 middle bases align to TRBD1. The source is a man aged 50 to 69 who received an inactivated influenza vaccine. Donor details come from another sample of the same person, matched by shared clones. Here the sequenced sample was PBMCs from blood, taken roughly 24 months after vaccination. The nucleotide sequence reads as follows: TGTGCCAGCAGCAAAACGACAGGGGGTTCCTACGAGCAGTACTTC. Its protein reads: CASSKTTGGSYEQYF.